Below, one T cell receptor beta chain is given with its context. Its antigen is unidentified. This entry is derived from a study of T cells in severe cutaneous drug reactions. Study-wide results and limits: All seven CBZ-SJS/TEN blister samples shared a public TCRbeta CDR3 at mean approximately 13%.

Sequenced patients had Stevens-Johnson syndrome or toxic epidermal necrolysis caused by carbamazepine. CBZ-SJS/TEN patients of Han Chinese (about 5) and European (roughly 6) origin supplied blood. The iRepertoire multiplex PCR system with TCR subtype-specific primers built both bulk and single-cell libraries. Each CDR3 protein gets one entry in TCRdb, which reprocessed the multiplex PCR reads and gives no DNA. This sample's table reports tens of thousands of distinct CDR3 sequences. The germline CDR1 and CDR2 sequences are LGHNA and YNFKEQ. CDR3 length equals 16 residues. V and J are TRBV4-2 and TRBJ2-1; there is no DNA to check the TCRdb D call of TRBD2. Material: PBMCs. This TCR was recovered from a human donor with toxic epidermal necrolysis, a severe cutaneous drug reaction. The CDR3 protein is CASSQDGLAVLNEQFF.